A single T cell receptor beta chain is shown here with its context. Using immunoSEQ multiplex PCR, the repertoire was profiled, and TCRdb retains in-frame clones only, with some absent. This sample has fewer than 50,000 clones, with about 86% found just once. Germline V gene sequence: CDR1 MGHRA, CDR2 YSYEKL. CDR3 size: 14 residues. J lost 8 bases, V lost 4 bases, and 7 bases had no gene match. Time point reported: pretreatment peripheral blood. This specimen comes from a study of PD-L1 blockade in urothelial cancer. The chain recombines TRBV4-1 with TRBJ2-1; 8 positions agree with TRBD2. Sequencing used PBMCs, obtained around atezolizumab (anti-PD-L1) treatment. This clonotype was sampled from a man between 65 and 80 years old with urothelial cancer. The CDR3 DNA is TGCGCCAGCAGCCGGACTAGCCGGGAAGATGAGCAGTTCTTC. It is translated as CASSRTSREDEQFF.